This paragraph covers one TCR beta chain sequence. This clonotype showed up just a few times. No antigen is known for it. There are no base qualities to consult, and no much larger clone falls within one base. Sequenced on an Illumina NovaSeq 6000. TCRalpha and TCRbeta cDNA libraries were built by 5'RACE with constant-segment primers, adding sample barcodes and unique molecular identifiers. RNA was extracted from every sample with Trizol reagent. The libraries were amplified in two PCR steps, and the second step added a second sample barcode and Illumina TruSeq adapters. Libraries were sequenced on an Illumina NovaSeq with 2 x 150 bp paired-end reads. In the paper's pipeline: Demultiplexing of reads and collapsing into UMI-guided consensus sequences were performed with migec v1.2.7. Using mixcr v2.1.11, UMI consensuses were aligned to TRA and TRB V and J templates and then assembled into clonotypes. A clonotype was counted as expanded or contracted only when both edgeR and NoisET called the clonotype significant, with the noise models trained on biological replicates. For edgeR calls, a false discovery rate-adjusted p below 0.01 and a log2 fold-change threshold of 1 were applied. As an exploratory analysis of dynamics, max-normalized trajectories of the 1000 most abundant clonotypes were examined with PCA combined with hierarchical clustering. The CD4 or CD8 phenotype of responding clones was assigned using the separately sequenced CD4+ and CD8+ repertoires. TCRdb redid the processing of the public reads, applying fastp at Q25 and MiXCR, and retained in-frame beta chains. Each entry is one CDR3 protein sequence, shown with its most common DNA and genes. In this record, the V and J calls reflect TCRdb's handling and not the investigators' own analysis. In all, the sample holds around 340,000 distinct CDR3 sequences, and approximately 16% of those were seen once. 20% to 25% of the sample goes to the ten largest clones.

This sample stems from a study of T-cell memory formation after mild COVID-19 (dated by TCRdb to the early 2020s). With respect to the entire study: TCR sequence clusters from the two donors were largely donor specific. T-cell clones expanding and contracting after mild COVID-19 in two donors were tracked by longitudinal TCRalpha and TCRbeta repertoire sequencing. The cohort was made up of two young adult volunteers, one female and one male, who were previously healthy.

PBMCs were isolated by Ficoll-Paque density gradient centrifugation. Results the study describes overall, beyond this receptor: SARS-CoV-2 specificity was not confirmed for the second-wave clones peaking on day 37. Only a couple of mild cases were covered in the study, and larger cohorts including severe cases with pre-infection samples were considered necessary. From day 15 to 85, contracting clones showed balanced CD4/CD8 phenotypes, whereas a second wave of clones that expanded from day 15 to 37 leaned towards CD4+. The detection of some responding clones in pre-infection memory suggests that pre-existing cross-reactive memory T cells joined the SARS-CoV-2 response. Contracting CD4+ clones appeared mostly in the CM and EM memory subsets, whereas CD8+ clones were enriched in EMRA.

This clonotype was obtained from a man between 18 and 35 years old who had mild COVID-19 (a few samples of this study predate the infection). The sample titles of this study are shuffled in the database, so cell type and time point are left out; the donor was told from shared clones. Sequencing input: PBMCs or a T cell subset sorted from them (not recorded which).

The nucleotides read TGTGCCAGCAGCCAGATCACCGGCCAACTCACAGATACGCAGTATTTT. Translated, it reads CASSQITGQLTDTQYF. Recombination joined TRBV7-8 with TRBJ2-3; the D gene is unclear. From its cysteine to its phenylalanine, the CDR3 spans 16 amino acids. CDR3 DNA only is kept here, 48 bases in frame from base 1. V is reduced by 5 bases and J by 2 bases, leaving a spacing of 17 bases between them. Taken from the germline V gene, the CDR1 and CDR2 loops are SGHVS and FQNEAQ.